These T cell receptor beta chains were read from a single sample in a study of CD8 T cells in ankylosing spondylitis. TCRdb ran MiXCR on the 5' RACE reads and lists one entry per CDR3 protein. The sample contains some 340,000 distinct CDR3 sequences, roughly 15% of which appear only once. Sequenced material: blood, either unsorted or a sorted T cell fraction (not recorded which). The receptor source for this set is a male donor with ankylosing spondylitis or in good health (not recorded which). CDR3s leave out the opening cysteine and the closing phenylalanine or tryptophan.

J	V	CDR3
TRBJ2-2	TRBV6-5	ASSPTDGGELF
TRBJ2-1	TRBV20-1	SATLAGGYEQF
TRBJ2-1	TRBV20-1	SARGVRETYNEQF
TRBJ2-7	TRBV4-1	ASSQEGLTLYEQY
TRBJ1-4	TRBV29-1	SARAPGVEKLF
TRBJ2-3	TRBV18	ASSRGLAGRTDTQY
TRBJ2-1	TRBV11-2	ASSLGQGEQF
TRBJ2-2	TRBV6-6	ASGVDTGELF
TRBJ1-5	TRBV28	ASSQGGSYQPQH
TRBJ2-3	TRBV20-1	SASAADTQY
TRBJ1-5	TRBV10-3	AISERDSPQH
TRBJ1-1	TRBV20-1	SARGGTGGSTEAF
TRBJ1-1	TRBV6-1	ASRRDSNTEAF
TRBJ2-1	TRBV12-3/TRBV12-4	ASSFQGGRGVENEQF
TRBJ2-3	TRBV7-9	ASSYGLARTDTQY
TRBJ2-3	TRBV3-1	ASSQVTRDTQY
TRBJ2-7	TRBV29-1	SVFTRDRVSYEQY
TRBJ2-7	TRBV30	AWSVQHIEQY
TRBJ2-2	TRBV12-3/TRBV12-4	ASSRQTNTGELF
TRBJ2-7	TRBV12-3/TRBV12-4	ASSLELGSTYEQY